This passage covers 10 T cell receptor beta chains from one sample sequenced in a study of T cell clones after liver transplantation. TCRdb's table, derived via immunoSEQ multiplex PCR, lists solely in-frame clones and lacks some. In the table there are 85,000 to 130,000 clones, about 81% of which are singletons. The starting material was CD4+ T cells from blood, obtained before liver transplant. These receptors originate from a human donor who received a liver transplant.

This rearrangement joins TRBV7-9 to TRBJ2-2; D is unresolved. V was clipped by 0 bases and J by 3 bases, with 8 bases between them. Germline V gene data show CDR1 as SEHNR and CDR2 as FQNEAQ (reference sequence). The CDR3 sequence is 15 residues long. CDR3 nucleotides: TGTGCCAGCAGCTTAGCGGCCCAGCACACCGGGGAGCTGTTTTTT. Translated, it gives CASSLAAQHTGELFF.

This rearrangement joins TRBV6-1 to TRBJ2-1; tentatively, D is TRBD1 (6 bases). This CDR3 has 12 amino acids. Germline V gene sequence: CDR1 MNHNS, CDR2 SASEGT. The V gene lost 2 bases and the J gene lost 12 bases, with 11 bases spanning the gap. The chain's CDR3 is CASSEIRGVQFF. Written as DNA, the CDR3 is TGTGCCAGCAGTGAAATCAGGGGTGTGCAGTTCTTC.

This clone was seen repeatedly, ten times or more. The V gene is TRBV6-4, the J gene TRBJ1-1; the match to TRBD1 covers 9 bases. V shed 6 bases and J 4 bases; nucleotides not matched to a gene: 6. Germline-derived CDR1 and CDR2 are MRHNA and SNTAGT. The CDR3 has 14 amino acids. CDR3 sequence: CASSPGTGITEAFF. The CDR3 DNA reads TGTGCCAGCAGCCCCGGGACAGGGATCACTGAAGCTTTCTTT.

The chain employs TRBV2 and TRBJ2-6, with a tentative D call TRBD1 (5 bases). V lost 8 bases and J 4 bases, leaving 9 bases between the germline ends. The CDR3 sequence is 13 residues long. The V gene's germline CDR1 is SNHLY and CDR2 FYNNEI. The CDR3 coding sequence is TGTGCCAGCGTTGGGGCGGGGGCCAACGTCCTGACTTTC. This gives the protein CASVGAGANVLTF.

V usage is TRBV5-1 and J usage is TRBJ2-1; TRBD1 aligns across 9 bases. This CDR3 is built from 15 residues. Germline-derived CDR1 and CDR2 are SGHRS and YFSETQ. The V gene end was trimmed by 5 bases and the J gene end by 4 bases; junction bases not matched to a gene: 7. Written as DNA, the CDR3 is TGCGCCAGCAGTGCCGGGACAGGGAATTACAATGAGCAGTTCTTC. It encodes CASSAGTGNYNEQFF.

The genes are TRBV10-3 and TRBJ1-1; D might be TRBD1 (5 bases). Germline V lookup: CDR1 ENHRY, CDR2 SYGVKD. Trimming removed 4 bases at V and 2 bases at J, with 11 bases between. The CDR3 has 14 amino acids. CDR3 loop: CAISGLGGNTEAFF. In DNA, the CDR3 is TGTGCCATCAGTGGCCTGGGGGGAAACACTGAAGCTTTCTTT.

The chain carries TRBV5-1 and TRBJ2-1; 10 positions agree with TRBD1. The CDR3 is made up of 19 amino acids. Germline CDR1 and CDR2: SGHRS and YFSETQ. The J segment lost 4 bases and the V segment lost 0 bases, leaving 13 bases of the junction unmatched. The CDR3 loop reads CASSLALGTGVGNYNEQFF. CDR3 nucleotide sequence: TGCGCCAGCAGCTTGGCTTTGGGGACAGGGGTCGGAAATTACAATGAGCAGTTCTTC.

The chain couples TRBV11-2 to TRBJ2-7, with D perhaps matching TRBD1 (5 bases). Per the germline V gene, CDR1 is SGHAT and CDR2 is FQNNGV. The V gene lost 5 bases and the J gene lost 3 bases, with 23 bases spanning the gap. The CDR3 is 17 residues long. CDR3 sequence: CASSPIGAALRIYEQYF. As DNA, the CDR3 is TGTGCCAGCAGCCCTATTGGGGCAGCCTTACGAATCTACGAGCAGTACTTC.

The V and J genes are TRBV6-1 and TRBJ2-2, with 7 bases lining up with TRBD1. The J segment lost 1 base and the V segment lost 4 bases, leaving 3 bases of the junction unmatched. This CDR3 spans 15 amino acids. Germline-derived CDR1 and CDR2 are MNHNS and SASEGT. The CDR3 is CASSVGQRNTGELFF. The CDR3 DNA reads TGTGCCAGCAGTGTGGGACAGCGGAACACCGGGGAGCTGTTTTTT.

V gene TRBV29-1 combines with J gene TRBJ1-3; TRBD1 matches at 8 bases. Germline V CDR1 and CDR2: SQVTM, ANQGSEA. V was pared by 3 bases and J by 4 bases, with 2 bases of the junction left unmatched. CDR3 size: 13 residues. CDR3 bases: TGCAGCGTTGAGGGGACAGGCGGAAACACCATATATTTT. It specifies CSVEGTGGNTIYF.